This T cell receptor beta chain was found in a study of tumor and adjacent non-tumor tissue in lung cancer. Study-wide context: The cohort had 12 to 13 adenocarcinoma, a couple of squamous cell and 1 small cell patients. Samples averaged roughly 4.2 million productive TCRbeta reads each.

On this clonotype itself: The antigen is undetermined.

Three rounds of nested PCR, following a modified ARM-PCR protocol, produced the TCRbeta library. TCRdb redid the calling of the multiplex PCR reads with MiXCR, one entry per CDR3 protein. The sample has about 68,000 distinct CDR3 sequences; roughly 60% are singletons. No cell sorting was done before RNA was extracted from the tissue. Study-wide results and limits: Top 100 clones took a larger repertoire share in normal lung. Higher tumor TCR diversity was associated with shorter survival.

The CDR3 loop spans 14 amino acids. V was trimmed by 7 bases and J by 2 bases, leaving 13 bases between them. Germline V CDR1 and CDR2: MDHEN, SYDVKM. The chain recombines TRBV28 with TRBJ2-3; the D gene is possibly TRBD1 (5 bases). Sequencing was carried out using lung tumor tissue. The sequence came from a man aged 45-65 years with non-small cell lung cancer. The CDR3 here is CASTLGQYTDTQYF. Written as DNA, the CDR3 is TGTGCCAGCACCCTGGGGCAGTACACAGATACGCAGTATTTT.